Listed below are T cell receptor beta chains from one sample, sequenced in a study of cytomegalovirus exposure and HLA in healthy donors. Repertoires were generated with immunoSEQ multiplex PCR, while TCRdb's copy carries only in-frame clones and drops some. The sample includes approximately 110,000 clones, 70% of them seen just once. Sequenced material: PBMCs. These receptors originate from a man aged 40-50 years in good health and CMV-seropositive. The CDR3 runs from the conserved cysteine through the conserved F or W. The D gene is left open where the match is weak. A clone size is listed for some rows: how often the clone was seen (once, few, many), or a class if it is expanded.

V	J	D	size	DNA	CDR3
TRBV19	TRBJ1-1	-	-	TGTGCCAGTAGTCCTTGGGGAGGGGGAACTGAAGCTTTCTTT	CASSPWGGGTEAFF
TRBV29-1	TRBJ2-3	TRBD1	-	TGCAGCGTGCCCGGACAGGGAAACACAGATACGCAGTATTTT	CSVPGQGNTDTQYF
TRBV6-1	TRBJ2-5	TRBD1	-	TGTGCCAGCAGTGAAGTGGGGACAGGCGGCAAGGAGACCCAGTACTTC	CASSEVGTGGKETQYF
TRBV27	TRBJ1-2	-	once	TGTGCCAGCTCTGGGCAAAATAACTATGGCTACACCTTC	CASSGQNNYGYTF
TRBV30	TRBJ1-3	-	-	TGTGCCTGGAGGGCCCGAGCAGGATCTATCTCTGGAAACACCATATATTTT	CAWRARAGSISGNTIYF
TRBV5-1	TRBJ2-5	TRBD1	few	TGCGCCAGCAGCTCGGGACAGGAGCAAGAGACCCAGTACTTC	CASSSGQEQETQYF
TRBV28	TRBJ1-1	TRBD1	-	TGTGCCAGCAGTACGCAGACAGGGTATAGCACTGAAGCTTTCTTT	CASSTQTGYSTEAFF
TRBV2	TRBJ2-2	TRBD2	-	TGTGCCAGCAGTGATTTGACTAGCTCCGGGGAGCTGTTTTTT	CASSDLTSSGELFF
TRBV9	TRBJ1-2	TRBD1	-	TGTGCCAGCAGCGGGACAGGGCGGTATGGCTACACCTTC	CASSGTGRYGYTF
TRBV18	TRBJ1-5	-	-	TGTGCCAGCTCACCGGGAGAGTGGCAGCCCCAGCATTTT	CASSPGEWQPQHF
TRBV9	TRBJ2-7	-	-	TGTGCCAGCAGCGCACAGGGATACTACGAGCAGTACTTC	CASSAQGYYEQYF
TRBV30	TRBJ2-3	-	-	TGTGCCTGGAGTCCTCCTGGAGCGCAGTATTTT	CAWSPPGAQYF
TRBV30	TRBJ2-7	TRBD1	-	TGTGCCTGTAAAACGGGACAGGGCTACTACGAGCAGTACTTC	CACKTGQGYYEQYF
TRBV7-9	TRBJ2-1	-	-	TGTGCCAGCAGCCCAGCGGCCCGGGTCGGTGAGCAGTTCTTC	CASSPAARVGEQFF
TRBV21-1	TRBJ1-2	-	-	TGTGCCAGCAGCAGTCAACAGGGTCCTGGCTACACCTTC	CASSSQQGPGYTF
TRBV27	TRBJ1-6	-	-	TGTGCCAGCAGTTTCCGAGACAGAGATAATTCACCCCTCCACTTT	CASSFRDRDNSPLHF
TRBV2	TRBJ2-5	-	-	TGTGCCAGCAAAGAGCGGTATCAAGAGACCCAGTACTTC	CASKERYQETQYF
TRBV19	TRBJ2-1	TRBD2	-	TGTGCCAGTAGCCAGACAGGAGGGACTAGCGGGAGCTCCTACAATGAGCAGTTCTTC	CASSQTGGTSGSSYNEQFF
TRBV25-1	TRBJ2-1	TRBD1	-	TGTGCCAGCAGTGAGCCGGGACAGCTAAACAATGAGCAGTTCTTC	CASSEPGQLNNEQFF
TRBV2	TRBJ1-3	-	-	TGTGCCAGCAGTTTGTGGCAGGGTGGAACTGGAAACACCATATATTTT	CASSLWQGGTGNTIYF
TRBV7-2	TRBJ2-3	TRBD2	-	TGTGCCAGCAGCTTAGTAGGGAGGGGAACAGATACGCAGTATTTT	CASSLVGRGTDTQYF
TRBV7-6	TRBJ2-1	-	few	TGTGCCAGCAGCTTCACTTCCTACAATGAGCAGTTCTTC	CASSFTSYNEQFF
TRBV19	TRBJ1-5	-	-	TGTGCCAGTAGTATTTCATTGCAGGGAATACAGCCCCAGCATTTT	CASSISLQGIQPQHF
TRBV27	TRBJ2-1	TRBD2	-	TGTGCCAGCAGTTTAAACGGGTACGCCCTAGCGGGTGACAATGAGCAGTTCTTC	CASSLNGYALAGDNEQFF
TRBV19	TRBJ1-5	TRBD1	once	TGTGCCAGTAGTACGGGACAGTTCAATCAGCCCCAGCATTTT	CASSTGQFNQPQHF
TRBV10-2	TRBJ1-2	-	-	TGCGCCAGCAGTGAGTCCGCGGCTAACTATGGCTACACCTTC	CASSESAANYGYTF
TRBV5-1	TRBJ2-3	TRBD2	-	TGCGCCAGCAGCTTGAGGGCGGGAGCGTCAGATACGCAGTATTTT	CASSLRAGASDTQYF
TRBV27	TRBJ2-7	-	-	TGTGCCAGCAGTCATAGACAGTCCTACGAGCAGTACTTC	CASSHRQSYEQYF
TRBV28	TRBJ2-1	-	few	TGTGCCAGCAGTTTTAGGGGATTCAATGAGCAGTTCTTC	CASSFRGFNEQFF
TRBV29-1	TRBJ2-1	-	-	TGCAGCGTTGACGGGGGAGTCGCCTACAATGAGCAGTTCTTC	CSVDGGVAYNEQFF
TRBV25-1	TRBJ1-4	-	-	TGTGCCAGCAGTGACTCCACAGCCCTGGCTTATGAAAAACTGTTTTTT	CASSDSTALAYEKLFF
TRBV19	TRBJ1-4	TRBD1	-	TGTGCCAGTAGTATTGGGACTCGGACAGGGAATGAAAAACTGTTTTTT	CASSIGTRTGNEKLFF
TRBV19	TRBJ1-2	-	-	TGTGCCAGTAGTATAGCTCTATCTGGGGCGAACTATGGCTACACCTTC	CASSIALSGANYGYTF
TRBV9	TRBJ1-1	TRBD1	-	TGTGCCAGCAGCAGAATTGACAGGGGGCGCATCATGAACACTGAAGCTTTCTTT	CASSRIDRGRIMNTEAFF
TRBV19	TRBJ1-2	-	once	TGTGCCAGTACCCGTAATTGGGGAGGAGTCGGCTACACCTTC	CASTRNWGGVGYTF
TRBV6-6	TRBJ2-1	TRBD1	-	TGTGCCAGCATTGCACTTTCGGGACAGGGGGCCCATGAGCAGTTCTTC	CASIALSGQGAHEQFF
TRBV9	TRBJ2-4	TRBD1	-	TGTGCCAGCAGCGAGGAGGGACAGGGGTCCAAGCAACAGTACTTC	CASSEEGQGSKQQYF
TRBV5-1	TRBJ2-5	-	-	TGCGCCAGCAGCTTGGTAGCGGCACAGTACCAAGAGACCCAGTACTTC	CASSLVAAQYQETQYF
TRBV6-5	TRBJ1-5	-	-	TGTGCCAGCAAAGGCAGGGGTTTTTCTCAGCCCCAGCATTTT	CASKGRGFSQPQHF
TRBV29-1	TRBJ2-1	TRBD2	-	TGCAGCGGCCGACTAGCGGGAGAAGGTTACAATGAGCAGTTCTTC	CSGRLAGEGYNEQFF
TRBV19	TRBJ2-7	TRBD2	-	TGTGCCAGTAGTCCCCCTTCCCCTAACAGGGCTTGGCGGGAGCGGGGGTCCTACGAGCAGTACTTC	CASSPPSPNRAWRERGSYEQYF
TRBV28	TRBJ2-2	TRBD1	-	TGTGCCAGCAGTACAGGGGGCGCGAACACCGGGGAGCTGTTTTTT	CASSTGGANTGELFF
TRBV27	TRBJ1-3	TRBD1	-	TGTGCCAGCAGTTTTGGGACAGGGCCTGGAAACACCATATATTTT	CASSFGTGPGNTIYF